This T cell receptor beta chain is from a study of T cell responses to AZD1222 COVID-19 vaccine. CDR1 is MDHEN and CDR2 is SYDVKM in the germline V gene. V was pared by 2 bases and J by 0 bases, with 11 bases between. This CDR3 is 15 amino acids long. The table came from immunoSEQ multiplex PCR; TCRdb's copy has only in-frame clones and leaves some out. Seen here are about 96,000 clones, roughly 88% observed once, and the top ten hold roughly 24%. J is TRBJ2-7 and V is TRBV28, with D possibly TRBD1 on 5 matching bases. Sequences were derived from peripheral blood, sampled on day 0 of AZD1222 vaccination. The receptor was derived from an adult in good health. This CDR3 reads CASSLTSTASYEQYF. CDR3 coding DNA: TGTGCCAGCAGTTTAACTTCGACAGCCTCCTACGAGCAGTACTTC.